The entry below describes one T cell receptor beta chain. The CDR3 runs to 16 residues. Germline CDR1 is SGHAT and CDR2 is FQNNGV. The germline V and J ends were trimmed by 3 bases and 5 bases, with 20 bases remaining between them. From the 5' RACE reads, TCRdb called clonotypes with MiXCR, one entry per CDR3 protein. The sample includes under 200,000 distinct CDR3 sequences, 9.5% to 11% of them seen just once. These data belong to a study of T cells after yellow fever vaccination. Study-level background: SMART-Seq v4 Ultra Low Input prepared libraries from low-cell fractions.

The receptor comes from a man between 18 and 29 years old who received the YFV17D yellow fever vaccine. This rearrangement joins TRBV11-2 to TRBJ2-7; D possibly corresponds to TRBD1 (6 bases). Sequenced here: CD8+ T cells sorted from PBMCs, sampled 15 days after the yellow fever booster vaccination. In DNA, the CDR3 is TGTGCCAGCAGCTTGAGGGTCGCAGGGGTTGGCAACGAGCAGTACTTC. Protein product: CASSLRVAGVGNEQYF.